A selection of T cell receptor beta chains follows, all from one sample in a study of T cell changes during pregnancy in multiple sclerosis. Method: immunoSEQ multiplex PCR; TCRdb's copy keeps in-frame clones and lacks some. This sample has about 67,000 clones, with roughly nine tenths found just once. The sample was peripheral blood, taken after pregnancy. These receptors all come from a female donor with multiple sclerosis, enrolled in a pregnancy study. Both conserved end residues are part of each CDR3. The D gene is left open where the match is weak. Not all rows give a size; the values are once, few, many and, for expanded clones, a class.

j_gene,abundance,d_gene,v_gene,CDR3nt,CDR3aa
TRBJ2-1,.,TRBD1,TRBV18,TGTGCCAGCTCACGGAGGACAGGGGATTACAATGAGCAGTTCTTC,CASSRRTGDYNEQFF
TRBJ1-2,.,.,TRBV19,TGTGCCAGTGAGAAGAAATATGGCTACACCTTC,CASEKKYGYTF
TRBJ2-1,once,TRBD2,TRBV7-7,TGTGCCAGCAGCTTAGCCGGACTAGCGGGAGCATCTGAGCAGTTCTTC,CASSLAGLAGASEQFF
TRBJ2-2,.,.,TRBV27,TGTGCCAGCAGCCCCTCGGACACCGGGGAGCTGTTTTTT,CASSPSDTGELFF
TRBJ2-1,.,TRBD2,TRBV7-7,TGTGCTAGCAGCTTAATCGCGGGAGGGCCGATAAATGAGCAGTTCTTC,CASSLIAGGPINEQFF
TRBJ1-1,.,.,TRBV10-3,TGTGCCATCAGTGATCCCGCCCTAGACTATGAAGCTTTCTTT,CAISDPALDYEAFF
TRBJ1-3,.,TRBD1,TRBV30,TGTGCCTGGCAGGGGGCGCACGGAAACACCATATATTTT,CAWQGAHGNTIYF
TRBJ2-7,.,TRBD2,TRBV7-6,TGTGCCAGCAGCCCTCAAGCGGGAGCGCTGAGCGAGCAGTACTTC,CASSPQAGALSEQYF
TRBJ1-1,.,TRBD1,TRBV6-6,TGTGCCAGCAGTTACGGGACAGCGAACACTGAAGCTTTCTTT,CASSYGTANTEAFF
TRBJ2-1,once,.,TRBV25-1,TGTGCCAGCAGTAGGGGGTATTCGTTCGGGGAGCAGTTCTTC,CASSRGYSFGEQFF
TRBJ1-5,.,.,TRBV28,TGTGCCAGCGATCGGGCGGGGGGCCATCAGCCCCAGCATTTT,CASDRAGGHQPQHF
TRBJ2-7,.,TRBD2,TRBV7-2,TGTGCCAGCAGCTCCGGACTAGCGGCACCAACCTACGAGCAGTACTTC,CASSSGLAAPTYEQYF
TRBJ2-3,few,TRBD1,TRBV7-8,TGTGCCAGCAGCTTAACAGGGGTTAGGGATACGCAGTATTTT,CASSLTGVRDTQYF
TRBJ2-7,.,TRBD1,TRBV5-5,TGTGCCAGCAGCCCGGGACAGGGAGTCGAGCAGTACTTC,CASSPGQGVEQYF
TRBJ2-7,.,TRBD1,TRBV18,TGTGCCAGCTCGCCATCCGGGACAGGGCCCTACGAGCAGTACTTC,CASSPSGTGPYEQYF
TRBJ1-1,.,TRBD1,TRBV28,TGTGCCAGCAGACGGACAGGGATGGGTTCTGAAGCTTTCTTT,CASRRTGMGSEAFF
TRBJ2-3,.,TRBD1,TRBV5-5,TGTGCCAGCAGCGGGGGACAGGGGGGTGCAGATACGCAGTATTTT,CASSGGQGGADTQYF
TRBJ1-5,.,TRBD1,TRBV29-1,TGCAGCGTTGCTACTGTGACAGGGCCTGGTCAGCCCCAGCATTTT,CSVATVTGPGQPQHF
TRBJ2-1,.,TRBD2,TRBV5-4,TGTGCCAGCAGCCAAGGCCCTAGCGGGTACAATGAGCAGTTCTTC,CASSQGPSGYNEQFF
TRBJ2-4,.,.,TRBV4-1,TGCGCCAGCAGCCTACTCTTAGCCAAAAACATTCAGTACTTC,CASSLLLAKNIQYF
TRBJ2-3,.,.,TRBV6-1,TGTGCCAGCAGTGAACCGGGAGTGAGCACAGATACGCAGTATTTT,CASSEPGVSTDTQYF
TRBJ2-1,.,TRBD2,TRBV4-2,TGTGCCAGCAGCCAAGAGGGCGGGAGCGGGTACAATGAGCAGTTCTTC,CASSQEGGSGYNEQFF
TRBJ1-3,.,.,TRBV9,TGTGCCAGCAGCGGACCGGGGGATTTGCGGATTCAAAACACCATATATTTT,CASSGPGDLRIQNTIYF
TRBJ2-1,.,TRBD2,TRBV29-1,TGCAGCGCTACTGGGACTAGTTACAATGAGCAGTTCTTC,CSATGTSYNEQFF
TRBJ2-3,.,TRBD2,TRBV9,TGTGCCAGCAGCCTTGGACTAGCGCCAGATACGCAGTATTTT,CASSLGLAPDTQYF
TRBJ2-1,once,TRBD2,TRBV7-2,TGTGCCAGCAGCTTAGTAACCCTGACTAGCGGGAGTGGGTACAATGAGCAGTTCTTC,CASSLVTLTSGSGYNEQFF
TRBJ2-1,.,TRBD2,TRBV6-1,TGTGCCAGCAGCTTAGCGGGAGTCGTGCAGTTCTTC,CASSLAGVVQFF
TRBJ2-5,.,TRBD1,TRBV18,TGTGCCAGCTCACCGGGACAGGGGCCCCAAGAGACCCAGTACTTC,CASSPGQGPQETQYF
TRBJ1-4,.,TRBD1,TRBV5-1,TGCGCCAGCAGCCAGGACAGGGGGAGTGAAAAACTGTTTTTT,CASSQDRGSEKLFF
TRBJ2-7,.,TRBD2,TRBV10-3,TGTGCCATCAGGGACCATAGGGGACTAGCGCTGAGCTCCTACGAGCAGTACTTC,CAIRDHRGLALSSYEQYF
TRBJ2-7,.,.,TRBV13,TGTGCCACTAGGACTGCACTTTCCTACGAGCAGTACTTC,CATRTALSYEQYF
TRBJ1-3,once,.,TRBV4-1,TGCGCCAGCAGCCTCAGGGGCCCACTGGAGAACACCATATATTTT,CASSLRGPLENTIYF
TRBJ2-1,.,.,TRBV7-3,TGTGCCAGCAGCTTAAACGAGTGGGGAGATCGGTTCTTC,CASSLNEWGDRFF
TRBJ2-1,.,TRBD1,TRBV5-1,TGCGCCAGCAGCGGGGGACAGGGAAAATACAATGAGCAGTTCTTC,CASSGGQGKYNEQFF
TRBJ2-1,.,TRBD2,TRBV29-1,TGCAGCGTTGCCGGGACTACCTACAATGAGCAGTTCTTC,CSVAGTTYNEQFF
TRBJ1-5,once,.,TRBV7-2,TGTGCCAGCAGCTTAGGAGGGGGACGGAGCAATCAGCCCCAGCATTTT,CASSLGGGRSNQPQHF
TRBJ1-3,.,TRBD1,TRBV7-9,TGTGCCAGCAGCTTATGGACAGGGGAGGGAAACACCATATATTTT,CASSLWTGEGNTIYF
TRBJ1-5,once,TRBD1,TRBV6-5,TGTGCCAGCAGTTGGACAGGGGTCGGTAGCAATCAGCCCCAGCATTTT,CASSWTGVGSNQPQHF
TRBJ2-3,.,.,TRBV7-2,TGTGCCAGCAGCTTATCACTAGCTGGGGCAGATACGCAGTATTTT,CASSLSLAGADTQYF
TRBJ2-7,.,.,TRBV4-2,TGTGCCAGCAGCCGCGCGGGGGCTTCCTACGAGCAGTACTTC,CASSRAGASYEQYF
TRBJ2-1,.,.,TRBV7-9,TGTGCCAGCAGCTTAGCGGGAGGCCCTTACAATGAGCAGTTCTTC,CASSLAGGPYNEQFF
TRBJ2-2,.,TRBD1,TRBV2,TGTGCCAGCAGGGACAGGGTCGGCACCGGGGAGCTGTTTTTT,CASRDRVGTGELFF
TRBJ2-7,.,TRBD1,TRBV11-2,TGTGCCAGCAGCTATACCGGGACAGTCTACGAGCAGTACTTC,CASSYTGTVYEQYF
TRBJ1-1,.,.,TRBV14,TGTGCCAGCAGCCAAGACTATATAATCGACACTGAAGCTTTCTTT,CASSQDYIIDTEAFF
TRBJ2-2,once,.,TRBV27,TGTGCCAGCAAACTAGCGAACACCGGGGAGCTGTTTTTT,CASKLANTGELFF
TRBJ1-1,.,.,TRBV10-3,TGTGCCATCAGTGAGGAAGGGGGAGCTTTCTTT,CAISEEGGAFF
TRBJ2-1,.,TRBD2,TRBV9,TGTGCCAGCAGCGATCAACTGAGGACTAGCGGGAGTTACAATGAGCAGTTCTTC,CASSDQLRTSGSYNEQFF
TRBJ2-5,.,.,TRBV6-1,TGTGCCAGCAGTTGGACACTACAAGAGACCCAGTACTTC,CASSWTLQETQYF